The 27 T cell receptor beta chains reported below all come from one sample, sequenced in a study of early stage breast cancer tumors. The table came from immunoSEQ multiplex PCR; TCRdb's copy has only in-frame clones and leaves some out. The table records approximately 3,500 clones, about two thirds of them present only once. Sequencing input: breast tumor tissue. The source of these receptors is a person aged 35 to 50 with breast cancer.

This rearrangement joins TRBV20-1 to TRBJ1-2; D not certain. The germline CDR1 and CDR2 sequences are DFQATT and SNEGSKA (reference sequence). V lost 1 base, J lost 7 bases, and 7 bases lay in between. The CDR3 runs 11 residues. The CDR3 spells CSARVEFGYTF. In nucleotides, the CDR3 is TGCAGTGCTAGAGTGGAGTTTGGCTACACCTTC.

CDR3 sequence: CASSQEVGIYQPQHF. The CDR3 DNA follows: TGTGCCAGCAGCCAAGAAGTGGGGATTTATCAGCCCCAGCATTTT. This chain uses TRBV7-2 with TRBJ1-5; D gene unclear. V lost 5 bases, J lost 5 bases, and 16 bases lay in between. CDR1 SGHTA and CDR2 FQGNSA come from the germline V gene. The CDR3 extends over 15 amino acids.

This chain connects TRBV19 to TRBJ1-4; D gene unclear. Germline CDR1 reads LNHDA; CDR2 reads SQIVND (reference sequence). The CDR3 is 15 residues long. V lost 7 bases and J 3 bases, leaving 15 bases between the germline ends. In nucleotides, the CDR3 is TGTGCCAGTAAGGAGGCGCCGGCGGCTAATGAAAAACTGTTTTTT. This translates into CASKEAPAANEKLFF.

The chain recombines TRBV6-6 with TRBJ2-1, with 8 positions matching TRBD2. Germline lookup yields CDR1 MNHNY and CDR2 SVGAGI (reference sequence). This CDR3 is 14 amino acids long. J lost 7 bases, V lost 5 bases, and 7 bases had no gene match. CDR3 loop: CASSQRTSLNEQFF. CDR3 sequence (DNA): TGTGCCAGCAGTCAACGGACTAGCCTAAATGAGCAGTTCTTC.

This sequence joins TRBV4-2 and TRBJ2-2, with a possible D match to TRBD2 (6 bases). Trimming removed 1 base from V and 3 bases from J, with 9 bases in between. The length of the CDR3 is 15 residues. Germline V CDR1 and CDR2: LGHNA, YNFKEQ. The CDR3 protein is CASSQVGRYTGELFF. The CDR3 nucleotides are TGTGCCAGCAGCCAAGTAGGGAGGTACACCGGGGAGCTGTTTTTT.

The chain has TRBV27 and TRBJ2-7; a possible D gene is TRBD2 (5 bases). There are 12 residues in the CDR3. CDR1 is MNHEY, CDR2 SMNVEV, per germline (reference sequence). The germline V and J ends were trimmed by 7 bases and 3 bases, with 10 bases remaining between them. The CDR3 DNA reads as TGTGCCAGCATTCAGGACTTCTACGAGCAGTACTTC. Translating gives CASIQDFYEQYF.

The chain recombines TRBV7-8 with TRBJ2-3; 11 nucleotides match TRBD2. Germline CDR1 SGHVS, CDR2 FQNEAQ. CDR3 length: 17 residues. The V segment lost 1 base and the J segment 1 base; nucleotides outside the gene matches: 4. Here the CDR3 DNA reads TGTGCCAGCAGCTTAGAGTTGACTAGCGGGGGCACAGATACGCAGTATTTT. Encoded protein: CASSLELTSGGTDTQYF.

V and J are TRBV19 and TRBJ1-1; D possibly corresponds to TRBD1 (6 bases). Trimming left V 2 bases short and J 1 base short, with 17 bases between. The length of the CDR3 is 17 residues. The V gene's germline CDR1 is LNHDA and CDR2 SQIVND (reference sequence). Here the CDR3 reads CASSIFLTGGQNTEAFF. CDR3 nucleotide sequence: TGTGCCAGTAGTATATTTTTGACAGGCGGGCAGAACACTGAAGCTTTCTTT.

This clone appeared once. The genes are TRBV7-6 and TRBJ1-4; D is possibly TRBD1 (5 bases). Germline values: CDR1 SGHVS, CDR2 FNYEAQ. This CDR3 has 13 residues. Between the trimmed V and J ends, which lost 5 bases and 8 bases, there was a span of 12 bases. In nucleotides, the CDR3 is TGTGCCAGCAGCCCCGGGGCGCGGGAAAAACTGTTTTTT. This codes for CASSPGAREKLFF.

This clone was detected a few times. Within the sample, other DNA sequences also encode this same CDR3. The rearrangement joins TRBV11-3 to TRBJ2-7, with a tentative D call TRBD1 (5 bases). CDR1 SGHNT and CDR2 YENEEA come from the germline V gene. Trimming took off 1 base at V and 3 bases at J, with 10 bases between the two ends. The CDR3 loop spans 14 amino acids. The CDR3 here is CASSLGVQGYEQYF. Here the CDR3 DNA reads TGTGCCAGCAGCTTAGGGGTTCAGGGCTACGAGCAGTACTTC.

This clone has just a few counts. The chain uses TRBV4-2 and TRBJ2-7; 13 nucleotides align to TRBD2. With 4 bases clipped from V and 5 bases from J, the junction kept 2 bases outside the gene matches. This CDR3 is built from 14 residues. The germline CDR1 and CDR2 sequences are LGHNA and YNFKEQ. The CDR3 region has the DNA TGTGCCAGCAGCCGGGGGACTAGCGGGAACGAGCAGTACTTC. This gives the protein CASSRGTSGNEQYF.

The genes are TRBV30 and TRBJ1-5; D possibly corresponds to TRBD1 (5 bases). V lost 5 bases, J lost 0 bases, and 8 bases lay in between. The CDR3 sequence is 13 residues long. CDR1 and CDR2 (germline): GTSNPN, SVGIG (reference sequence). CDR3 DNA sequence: TGTGCCTGGCAAGGGGATAGCAATCAGCCCCAGCATTTT. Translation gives CAWQGDSNQPQHF.

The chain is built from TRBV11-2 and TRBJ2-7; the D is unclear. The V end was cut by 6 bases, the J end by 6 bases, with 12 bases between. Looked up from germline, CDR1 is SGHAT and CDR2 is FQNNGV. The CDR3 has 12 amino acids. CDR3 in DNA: TGTGCCAGCAGTCTAGGAGTAAGCGAGCAGTACTTC. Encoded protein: CASSLGVSEQYF.

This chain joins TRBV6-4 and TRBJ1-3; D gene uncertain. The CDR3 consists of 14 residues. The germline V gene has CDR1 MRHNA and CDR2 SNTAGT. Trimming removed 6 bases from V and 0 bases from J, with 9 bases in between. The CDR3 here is CASRGILSGNTIYF. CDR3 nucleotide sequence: TGTGCCAGCAGGGGGATTCTCTCTGGAAACACCATATATTTT.

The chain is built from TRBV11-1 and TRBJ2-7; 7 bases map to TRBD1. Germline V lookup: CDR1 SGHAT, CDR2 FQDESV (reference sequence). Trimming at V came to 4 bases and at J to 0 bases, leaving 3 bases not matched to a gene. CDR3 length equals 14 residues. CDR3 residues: CASSWGQNSYEQYF. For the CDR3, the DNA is TGTGCCAGCAGCTGGGGACAGAACTCCTACGAGCAGTACTTC.

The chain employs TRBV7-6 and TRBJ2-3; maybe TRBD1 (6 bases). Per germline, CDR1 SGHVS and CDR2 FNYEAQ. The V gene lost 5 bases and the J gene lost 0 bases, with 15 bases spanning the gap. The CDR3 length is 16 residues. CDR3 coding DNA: TGTGCCAGCAGCAGGACAGACCTCCCTAGCACAGATACGCAGTATTTT. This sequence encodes CASSRTDLPSTDTQYF.

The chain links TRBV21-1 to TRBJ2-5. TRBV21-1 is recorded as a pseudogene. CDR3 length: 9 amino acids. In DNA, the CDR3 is TGTGCCAGCAGGAAACGTGGGGACTTC. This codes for CASRKRGDF.

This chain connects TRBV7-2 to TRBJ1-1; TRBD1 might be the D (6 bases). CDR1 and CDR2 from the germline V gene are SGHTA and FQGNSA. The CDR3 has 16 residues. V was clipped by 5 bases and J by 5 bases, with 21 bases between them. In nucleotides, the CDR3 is TGTGCCAGCAGCCCTCCGGAGGCGGGGGCGAGGACTGAAGCTTTCTTT. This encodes CASSPPEAGARTEAFF. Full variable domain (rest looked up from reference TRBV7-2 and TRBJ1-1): GAGVSQSPSNKVTEKGKDVELRCDPISGHTALYWYRQSLGQGLEFLIYFQGNSAPDKSGLPSDRFSAERTGGSVSTLTIQRTQQEDSAVYLCASSPPEAGARTEAFFGQGTRLTVV.

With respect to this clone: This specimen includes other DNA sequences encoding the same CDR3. CDR3 bases: TGTGCCAGCAGCTTAGGAGTACAGGGCTACGAGCAGTACTTC. This encodes CASSLGVQGYEQYF. This chain joins TRBV11-3 and TRBJ2-7; weak D call: TRBD1 (6 bases). In germline, CDR1 is SGHNT, CDR2 YENEEA. The CDR3 sequence is 14 residues long. The germline V and J ends were trimmed by 1 base and 3 bases, with 10 bases remaining between them.

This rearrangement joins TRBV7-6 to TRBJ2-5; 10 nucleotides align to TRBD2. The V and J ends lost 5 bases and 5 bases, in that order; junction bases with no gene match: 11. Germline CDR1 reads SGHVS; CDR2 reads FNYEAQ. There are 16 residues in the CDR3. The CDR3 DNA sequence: TGTGCCAGCAGCCCTCTAGCGGGAGTATCCTCCGAGACCCAGTACTTC. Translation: CASSPLAGVSSETQYF.

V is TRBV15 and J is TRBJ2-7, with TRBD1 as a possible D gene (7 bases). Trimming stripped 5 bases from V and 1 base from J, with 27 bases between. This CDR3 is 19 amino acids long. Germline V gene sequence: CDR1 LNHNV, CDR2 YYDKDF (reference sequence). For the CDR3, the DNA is TGTGCCACCAGCGCCAGTTTTGGAGGGGGCGGTTTAAGGTCCTACGAGCAGTACTTC. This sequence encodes CATSASFGGGGLRSYEQYF.

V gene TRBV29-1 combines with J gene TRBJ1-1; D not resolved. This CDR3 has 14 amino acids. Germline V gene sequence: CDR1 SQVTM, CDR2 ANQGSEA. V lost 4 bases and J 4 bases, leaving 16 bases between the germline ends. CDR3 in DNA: TGCAGCGTTGCTACGGCCGCGATAGGCACTGAAGCTTTCTTT. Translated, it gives CSVATAAIGTEAFF.

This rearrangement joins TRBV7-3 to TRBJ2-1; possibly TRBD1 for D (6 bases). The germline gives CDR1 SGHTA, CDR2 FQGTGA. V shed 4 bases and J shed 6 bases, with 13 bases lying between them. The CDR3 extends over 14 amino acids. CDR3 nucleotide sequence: TGTGCCAGCAGCTCTGACCAGGGGCCCAATGAGCAGTTCTTC. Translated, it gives CASSSDQGPNEQFF.

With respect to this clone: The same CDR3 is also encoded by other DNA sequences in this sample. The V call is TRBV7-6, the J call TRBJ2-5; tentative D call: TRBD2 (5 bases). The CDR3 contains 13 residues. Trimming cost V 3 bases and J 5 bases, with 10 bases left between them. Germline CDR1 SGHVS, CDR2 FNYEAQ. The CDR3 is CASSLNSGETQYF. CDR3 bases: TGTGCCAGCAGCTTGAATTCGGGGGAGACCCAGTACTTC.

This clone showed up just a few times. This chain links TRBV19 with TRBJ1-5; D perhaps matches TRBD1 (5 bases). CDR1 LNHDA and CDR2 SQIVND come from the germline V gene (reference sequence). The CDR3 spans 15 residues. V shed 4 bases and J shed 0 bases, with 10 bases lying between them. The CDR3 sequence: CASSRDGNSNQPQHF. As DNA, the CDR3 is TGTGCCAGTAGTAGGGACGGGAATAGCAATCAGCCCCAGCATTTT. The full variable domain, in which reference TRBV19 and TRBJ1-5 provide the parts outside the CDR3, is DGGITQSPKYLFRKEGQNVTLSCEQNLNHDAMYWYRQDPGQGLRLIYYSQIVNDFQKGDIAEGYSVSREKKESFPLTVTSAQKNPTAFYLCASSRDGNSNQPQHFGDGTRLSIL.

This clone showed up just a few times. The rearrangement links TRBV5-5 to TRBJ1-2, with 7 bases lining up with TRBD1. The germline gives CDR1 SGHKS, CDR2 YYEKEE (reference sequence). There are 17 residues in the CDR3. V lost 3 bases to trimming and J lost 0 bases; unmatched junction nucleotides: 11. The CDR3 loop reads CASSSLTRGQSNYGYTF. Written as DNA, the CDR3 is TGTGCCAGCAGCTCCCTTACGAGGGGGCAGTCTAACTATGGCTACACCTTC.

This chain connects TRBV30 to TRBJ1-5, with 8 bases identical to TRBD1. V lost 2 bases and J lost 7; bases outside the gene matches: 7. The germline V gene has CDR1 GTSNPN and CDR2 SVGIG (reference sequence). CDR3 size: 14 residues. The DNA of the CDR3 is TGTGCCTGGAGTCCGGACAGGGTGGGGCAGCCCCAGCATTTT. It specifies CAWSPDRVGQPQHF.